A selection of T cell receptor beta chains follows, all from one sample in a study of T cell changes during pregnancy in multiple sclerosis. Libraries were prepared by immunoSEQ multiplex PCR; TCRdb keeps only in-frame clonotypes and omits some of them. The data show roughly 79,000 clones, approximately 92% seen once. This specimen was peripheral blood, taken in the second trimester of pregnancy. These receptors all stem from a female donor in good health, enrolled as a control in a pregnancy study. The CDR3 runs from the conserved cysteine through the conserved F or W. A D gene is named only where the DNA matches it firmly. Part of the rows lack a size; the others show once, few, many or a class for expanded clones.

TGTGCCAGCAGCCCAAGGGGGCACAGCCGGGGGAACTATGGCTACACCTTC CASSPRGHSRGNYGYTF TRBV5-8 TRBD1 TRBJ1-2 .
TGTGCCAGCAGCTTCGGACAGGGGGCCATCTATGGCTACACCTTC CASSFGQGAIYGYTF TRBV5-4 TRBD1 TRBJ1-2 .
TGTGCCAGCAGCTTAGCTCAAAACACCGGGGAGCTGTTTTTT CASSLAQNTGELFF TRBV7-9 . TRBJ2-2 few
TGTGCCAGCAGCGCTTCCGCCGGGGGAACTGGAAACACCATATATTTT CASSASAGGTGNTIYF TRBV7-3 . TRBJ1-3 .
TGTGCCAGCAGCAGGGATCGGACCCAGTACTTC CASSRDRTQYF TRBV2 . TRBJ2-5 .
TGTGCTAGTGGTTCCCCACGACTAGCGGGGGGTTGGGAGCAGTTCTTC CASGSPRLAGGWEQFF TRBV12-5 TRBD2 TRBJ2-1 .
TGTGCCAGCAGCTTTGCCGGGGGGAGAGTGGAGACCCAGTACTTC CASSFAGGRVETQYF TRBV5-6 TRBD2 TRBJ2-5 .
TGTGCCAGTAGTACTCCGGGACAGCCCAGAAAAGGATACGAGCAGTACTTC CASSTPGQPRKGYEQYF TRBV19 TRBD1 TRBJ2-7 once
TGTGCCAGCAGCGGACAGGGCAGCTCTGGAAACACCATATATTTT CASSGQGSSGNTIYF TRBV5-5 TRBD1 TRBJ1-3 .
TGTGCCAGCTCACCAGCGGCTCAGGGTCAGGAGACCCAGTACTTC CASSPAAQGQETQYF TRBV18 . TRBJ2-5 .
TGTGCCAGCAGCTTACAGAAGAATGAGCAGTTCTTC CASSLQKNEQFF TRBV5-4 . TRBJ2-1 .
TGTGCCAGCCGCAACGAAGAGGTGACCCAGTACTTC CASRNEEVTQYF TRBV18 . TRBJ2-5 .
TGTGCCAGCAGCTCCGGGACAGGGGGCGAAGAAGCTTTCTTT CASSSGTGGEEAFF TRBV13 TRBD1 TRBJ1-1 .
TGCGCCAGCAGCCAAGACCAGGGGGACTTGGTTGAAGCTTTCTTT CASSQDQGDLVEAFF TRBV4-3 TRBD1 TRBJ1-1 .
TGTGCCACCAGCAGCGGGACAGGGCCCTTAAGGGGCTACACCTTC CATSSGTGPLRGYTF TRBV15 TRBD1 TRBJ1-2 .
TGCGCCAGCAGCCAGAAACCCGCCCGACAGGGTTACAATGAGCAGTTCTTC CASSQKPARQGYNEQFF TRBV4-3 TRBD1 TRBJ2-1 .
TGTGCCATCAGCCGGGACTTCTACGAGCAGTACTTC CAISRDFYEQYF TRBV10-3 . TRBJ2-7 .
TGTGCCATCAGTGAGTCGAGCAGGGGGCAAGGGAACACTGAAGCTTTCTTT CAISESSRGQGNTEAFF TRBV10-3 TRBD1 TRBJ1-1 once
TGTGCCAGCAGTAGACAGACAGGGGTCGATGAGCAGTTCTTC CASSRQTGVDEQFF TRBV7-2 TRBD1 TRBJ2-1 .
TGTGCCAGCAGCTTGGGACACACCTACGAGCAGTACTTC CASSLGHTYEQYF TRBV7-2 . TRBJ2-7 .
TGTGCCAGCAGCGCTCGACACATGAACACTGAAGCTTTCTTT CASSARHMNTEAFF TRBV7-2 . TRBJ1-1 .
TGTGCCAGCAGCCTACAGGGGGTCCCGGGGAACACTGAAGCTTTCTTT CASSLQGVPGNTEAFF TRBV7-8 TRBD1 TRBJ1-1 .
TGTGCCAGCAGCTTAGTAGGGGGGGTCTATGGCTACACCTTC CASSLVGGVYGYTF TRBV13 . TRBJ1-2 .